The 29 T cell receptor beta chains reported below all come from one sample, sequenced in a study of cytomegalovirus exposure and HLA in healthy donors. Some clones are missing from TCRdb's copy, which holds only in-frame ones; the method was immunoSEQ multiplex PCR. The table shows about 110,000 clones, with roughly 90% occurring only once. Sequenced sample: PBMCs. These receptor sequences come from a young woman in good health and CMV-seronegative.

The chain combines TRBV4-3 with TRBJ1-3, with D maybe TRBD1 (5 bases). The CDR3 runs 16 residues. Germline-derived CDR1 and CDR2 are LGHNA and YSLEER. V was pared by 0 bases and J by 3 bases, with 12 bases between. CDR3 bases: TGCGCCAGCAGCCAAGAAGGCAGGGCGAGTGGAAACACCATATATTTT. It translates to CASSQEGRASGNTIYF.

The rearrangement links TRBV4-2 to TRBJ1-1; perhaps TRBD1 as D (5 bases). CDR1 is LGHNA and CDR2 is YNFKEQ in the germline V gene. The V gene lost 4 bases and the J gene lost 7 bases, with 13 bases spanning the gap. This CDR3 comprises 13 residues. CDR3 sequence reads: CASSLGTDIEAFF. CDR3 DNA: TGTGCCAGCAGCCTCGGAACGGACATTGAAGCTTTCTTT.

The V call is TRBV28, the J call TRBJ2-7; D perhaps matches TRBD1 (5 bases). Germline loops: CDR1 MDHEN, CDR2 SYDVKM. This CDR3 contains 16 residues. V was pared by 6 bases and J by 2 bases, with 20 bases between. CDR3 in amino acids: CASSPNRSLKPYEQYF. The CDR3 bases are TGTGCCAGCAGCCCCAACAGGTCTCTAAAACCCTACGAGCAGTACTTC.

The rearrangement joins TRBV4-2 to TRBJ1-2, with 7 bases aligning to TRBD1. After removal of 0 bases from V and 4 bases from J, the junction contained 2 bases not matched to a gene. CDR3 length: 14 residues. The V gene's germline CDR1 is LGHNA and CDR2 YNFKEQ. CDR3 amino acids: CASSQDRDSYGYTF. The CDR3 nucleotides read TGTGCCAGCAGCCAAGATCGGGACAGCTATGGCTACACCTTC.

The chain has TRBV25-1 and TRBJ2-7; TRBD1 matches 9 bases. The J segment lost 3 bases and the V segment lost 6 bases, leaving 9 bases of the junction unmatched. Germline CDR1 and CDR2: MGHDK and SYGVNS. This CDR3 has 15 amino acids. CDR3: CASSSTGTGYYEQYF. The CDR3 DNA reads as TGTGCCAGCAGCAGTACGGGGACAGGGTACTACGAGCAGTACTTC.

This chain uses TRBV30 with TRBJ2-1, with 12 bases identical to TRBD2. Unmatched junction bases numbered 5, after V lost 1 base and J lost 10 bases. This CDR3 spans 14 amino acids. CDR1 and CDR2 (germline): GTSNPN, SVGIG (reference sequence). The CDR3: CAWSALAGGLEQFF. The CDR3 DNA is TGTGCCTGGAGTGCTCTAGCGGGGGGGCTAGAGCAGTTCTTC.

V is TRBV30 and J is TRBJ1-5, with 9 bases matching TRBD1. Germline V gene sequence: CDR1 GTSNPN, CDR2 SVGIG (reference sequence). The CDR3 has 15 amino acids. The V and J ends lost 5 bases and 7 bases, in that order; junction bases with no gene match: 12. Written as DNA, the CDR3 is TGTGCCTGGGACCCCGGGACAGGGTTAGGACAGCCCCAGCATTTT. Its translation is CAWDPGTGLGQPQHF.

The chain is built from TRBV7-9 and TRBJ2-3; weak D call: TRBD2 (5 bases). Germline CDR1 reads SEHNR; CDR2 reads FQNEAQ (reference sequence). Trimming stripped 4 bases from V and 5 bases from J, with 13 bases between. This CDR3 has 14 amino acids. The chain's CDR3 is CASSSPAGGDTQYF. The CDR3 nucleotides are TGTGCCAGCAGCTCGCCCGCGGGTGGAGATACGCAGTATTTT. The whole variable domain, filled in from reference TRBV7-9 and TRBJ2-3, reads DTGVSQNPRHKITKRGQNVTFRCDPISEHNRLYWYRQTLGQGPEFLTYFQNEAQLEKSRLLSDRFSAERPKGSFSTLEIQRTEQGDSAMYLCASSSPAGGDTQYFGPGTRLTVL.

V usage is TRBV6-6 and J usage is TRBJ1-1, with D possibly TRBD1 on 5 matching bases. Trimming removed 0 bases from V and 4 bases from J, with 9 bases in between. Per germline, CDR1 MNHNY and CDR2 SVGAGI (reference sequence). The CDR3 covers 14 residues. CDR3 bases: TGTGCCAGCAGTTACTCGGGGGGATCCACTGAAGCTTTCTTT. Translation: CASSYSGGSTEAFF.

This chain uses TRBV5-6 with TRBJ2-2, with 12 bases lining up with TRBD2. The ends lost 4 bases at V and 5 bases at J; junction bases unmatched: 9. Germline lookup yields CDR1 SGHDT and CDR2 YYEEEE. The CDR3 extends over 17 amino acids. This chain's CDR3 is CASSLTPGTSGTGELFF. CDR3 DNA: TGTGCCAGCAGCCTAACCCCCGGGACTAGCGGGACCGGGGAGCTGTTTTTT.

The chain's CDR3 is CASTLHRVGGNTIYF. The CDR3 DNA sequence: TGTGCCAGCACCCTCCACAGGGTGGGTGGAAACACCATATATTTT. J is TRBJ1-3 and V is TRBV6-6, with D possibly being TRBD1 (6 bases). Trimming took 7 bases from V and 3 from J, leaving 16 bases between them. CDR3 length: 15 amino acids. Per germline, CDR1 MNHNY and CDR2 SVGAGI (reference sequence).

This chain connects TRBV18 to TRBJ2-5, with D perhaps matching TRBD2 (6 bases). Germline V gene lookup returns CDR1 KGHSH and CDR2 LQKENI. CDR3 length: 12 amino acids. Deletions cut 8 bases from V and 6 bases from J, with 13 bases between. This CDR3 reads CASRGTRQTQYF. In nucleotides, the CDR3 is TGTGCCAGCCGCGGGACCAGACAGACCCAGTACTTC.

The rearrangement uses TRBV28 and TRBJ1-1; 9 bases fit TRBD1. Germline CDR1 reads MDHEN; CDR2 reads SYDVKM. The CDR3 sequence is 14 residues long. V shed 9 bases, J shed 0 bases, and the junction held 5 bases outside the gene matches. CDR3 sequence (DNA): TGTGCCAGTTCCACAGGGGGCTTGAACACTGAAGCTTTCTTT. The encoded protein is CASSTGGLNTEAFF.

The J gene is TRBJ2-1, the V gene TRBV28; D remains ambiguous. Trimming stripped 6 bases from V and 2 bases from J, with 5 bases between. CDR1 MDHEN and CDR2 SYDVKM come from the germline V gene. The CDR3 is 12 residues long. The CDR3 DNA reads TGTGCCAGCAGACAGCCCTACAATGAGCAGTTCTTC. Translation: CASRQPYNEQFF.

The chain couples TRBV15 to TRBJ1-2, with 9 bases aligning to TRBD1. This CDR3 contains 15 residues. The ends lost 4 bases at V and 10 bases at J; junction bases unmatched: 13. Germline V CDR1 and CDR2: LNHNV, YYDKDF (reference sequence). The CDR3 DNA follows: TGTGCCACCAGCAACCCCTCGACAGGGGGTGTACACTACACCTTC. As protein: CATSNPSTGGVHYTF.

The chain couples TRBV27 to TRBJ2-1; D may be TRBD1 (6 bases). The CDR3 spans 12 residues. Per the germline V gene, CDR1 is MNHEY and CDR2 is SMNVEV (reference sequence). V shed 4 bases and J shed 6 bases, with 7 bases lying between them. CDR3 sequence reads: CASSSGVNEQFF. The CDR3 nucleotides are TGTGCCAGCAGTTCAGGGGTCAATGAGCAGTTCTTC.

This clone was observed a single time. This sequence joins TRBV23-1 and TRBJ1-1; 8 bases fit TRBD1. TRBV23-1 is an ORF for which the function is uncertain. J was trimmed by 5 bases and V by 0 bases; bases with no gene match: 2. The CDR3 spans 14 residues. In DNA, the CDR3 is TGCGCCAGCAGTCAATCGACAGGGGTAACTGAAGCTTTCTTT. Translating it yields CASSQSTGVTEAFF.

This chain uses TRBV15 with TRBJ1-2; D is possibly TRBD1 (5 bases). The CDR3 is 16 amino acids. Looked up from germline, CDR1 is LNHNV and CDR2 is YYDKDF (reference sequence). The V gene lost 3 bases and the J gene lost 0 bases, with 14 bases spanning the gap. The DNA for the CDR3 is TGTGCCACCAGCAGTTTACAGGATTCGACTAACTATGGCTACACCTTC. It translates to CATSSLQDSTNYGYTF.

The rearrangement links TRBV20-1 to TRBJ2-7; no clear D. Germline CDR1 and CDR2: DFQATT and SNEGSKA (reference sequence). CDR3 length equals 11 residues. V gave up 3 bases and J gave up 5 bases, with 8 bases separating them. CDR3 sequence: CSARAHHEQYF. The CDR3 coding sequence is TGCAGTGCTAGGGCACATCACGAGCAGTACTTC.

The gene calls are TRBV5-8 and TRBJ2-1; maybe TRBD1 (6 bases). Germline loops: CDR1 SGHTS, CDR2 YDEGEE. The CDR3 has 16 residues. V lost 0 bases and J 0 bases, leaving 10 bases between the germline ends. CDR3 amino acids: CASSLGDNPSYNEQFF. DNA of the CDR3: TGTGCCAGCAGCTTGGGGGACAACCCCTCCTACAATGAGCAGTTCTTC.

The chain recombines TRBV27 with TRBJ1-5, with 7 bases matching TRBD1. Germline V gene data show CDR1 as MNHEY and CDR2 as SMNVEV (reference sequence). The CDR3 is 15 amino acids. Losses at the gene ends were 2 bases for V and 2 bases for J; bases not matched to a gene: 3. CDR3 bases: TGTGCCAGCAGTTTACTCGGACAGGGCAATCAGCCCCAGCATTTT. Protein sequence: CASSLLGQGNQPQHF.

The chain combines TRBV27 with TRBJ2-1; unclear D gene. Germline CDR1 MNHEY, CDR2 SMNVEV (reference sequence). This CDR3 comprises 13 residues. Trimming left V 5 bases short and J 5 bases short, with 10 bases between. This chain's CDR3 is CASSLTRNNEQFF. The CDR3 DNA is TGTGCCAGCAGTCTTACAAGAAACAATGAGCAGTTCTTC.

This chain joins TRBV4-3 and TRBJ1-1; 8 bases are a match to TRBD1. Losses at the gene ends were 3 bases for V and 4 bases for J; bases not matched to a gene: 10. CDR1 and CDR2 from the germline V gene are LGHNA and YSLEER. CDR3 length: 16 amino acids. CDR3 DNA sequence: TGCGCCAGCAGCCAGGACTCCCAGGGGGCGAGCACTGAAGCTTTCTTT. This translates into CASSQDSQGASTEAFF.

CDR3 in DNA: TGTGCCAGCACGATAGACAGTAGGATTGCTAACTATGGCTACACCTTC. It is translated as CASTIDSRIANYGYTF. This chain joins TRBV28 and TRBJ1-2; TRBD1 is a possible D gene (5 bases). CDR1 is MDHEN and CDR2 is SYDVKM in the germline V gene. Trimming stripped 7 bases from V and 0 bases from J, with 18 bases between. This CDR3 spans 16 amino acids.

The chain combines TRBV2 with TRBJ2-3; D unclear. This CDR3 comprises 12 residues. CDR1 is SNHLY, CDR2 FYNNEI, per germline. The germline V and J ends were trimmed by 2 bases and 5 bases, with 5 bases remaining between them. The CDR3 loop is CASSEILDTQYF. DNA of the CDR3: TGTGCCAGCAGTGAAATCTTAGATACGCAGTATTTT. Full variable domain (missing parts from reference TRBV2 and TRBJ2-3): EPEVTQTPSHQVTQMGQEVILRCVPISNHLYFYWYRQILGQKVEFLVSFYNNEISEKSEIFDDQFSVERPDGSNFTLKIRSTKLEDSAMYFCASSEILDTQYFGPGTRLTVL.

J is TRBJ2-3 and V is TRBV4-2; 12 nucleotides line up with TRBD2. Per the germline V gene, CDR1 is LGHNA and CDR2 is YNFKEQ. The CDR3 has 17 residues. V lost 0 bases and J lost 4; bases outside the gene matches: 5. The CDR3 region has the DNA TGTGCCAGCAGCCAAGAAGCTAGCGGGGGGGCTGCAGATACGCAGTATTTT. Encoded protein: CASSQEASGGAADTQYF.

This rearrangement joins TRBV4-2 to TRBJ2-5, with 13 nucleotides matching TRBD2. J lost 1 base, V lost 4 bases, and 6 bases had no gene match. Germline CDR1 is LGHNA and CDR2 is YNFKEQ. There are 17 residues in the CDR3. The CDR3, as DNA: TGTGCCAGCAGCCCTGGACTAGCGGGGGCCACCCAAGAGACCCAGTACTTC. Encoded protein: CASSPGLAGATQETQYF.

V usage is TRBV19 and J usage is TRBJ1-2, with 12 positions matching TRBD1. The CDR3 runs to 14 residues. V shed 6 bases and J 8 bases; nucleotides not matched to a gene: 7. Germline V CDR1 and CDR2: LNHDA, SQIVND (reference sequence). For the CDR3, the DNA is TGTGCCAGTAGGCGGGACAGGGGGCGCCGGGGCTACACCTTC. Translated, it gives CASRRDRGRRGYTF. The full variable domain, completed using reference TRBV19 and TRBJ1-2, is DGGITQSPKYLFRKEGQNVTLSCEQNLNHDAMYWYRQDPGQGLRLIYYSQIVNDFQKGDIAEGYSVSREKKESFPLTVTSAQKNPTAFYLCASRRDRGRRGYTFGSGTRLTVV.

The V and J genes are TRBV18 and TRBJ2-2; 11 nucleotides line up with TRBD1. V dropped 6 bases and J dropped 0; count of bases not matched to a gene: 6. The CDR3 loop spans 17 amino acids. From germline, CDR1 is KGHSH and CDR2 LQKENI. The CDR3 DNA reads TGTGCCAGCTCTCTAACGGGACAGGGGGCGAACACCGGGGAGCTGTTTTTT. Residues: CASSLTGQGANTGELFF.